Presented here are 18 T cell receptor beta chains from one specimen sequenced in a study of cytomegalovirus exposure and HLA in healthy donors. PCR used 60 Vbeta primers and 13 Jbeta primers. Profiling relied on immunoSEQ multiplex PCR, and the TCRdb table lists in-frame clones only, not all of them. The sample has around 140,000 clones; 80% are singletons. The sample consisted of PBMCs. These receptors all stem from a woman between 25 and 40 years old in good health and CMV-seronegative.

This chain links TRBV29-1 with TRBJ2-7; 13 bases map to TRBD2. The CDR3 extends over 14 amino acids. Germline CDR1 and CDR2: SQVTM and ANQGSEA. With V trimmed by 4 bases and J by 9 bases, 9 bases remained unmatched. CDR3 sequence reads: CSVVPPGLAGWQYF. DNA for the CDR3: TGCAGCGTTGTCCCACCGGGACTAGCGGGATGGCAGTACTTC.

This rearrangement joins TRBV28 to TRBJ1-3, with 7 bases identical to TRBD1. This CDR3 contains 16 residues. V lost 6 bases, J lost 0 bases, and 8 bases stayed unmatched. From germline, CDR1 is MDHEN and CDR2 SYDVKM. For the CDR3, the DNA is TGTGCCAGCAGCCAAGGGGGCTTCAGCTCTGGAAACACCATATATTTT. Translation: CASSQGGFSSGNTIYF.

The chain links TRBV5-1 to TRBJ2-3, with D perhaps matching TRBD1 (6 bases). Trimming pared 2 bases from V and 4 bases from J, leaving 8 bases between. The germline V gene has CDR1 SGHRS and CDR2 YFSETQ. The CDR3 runs to 13 residues. CDR3 sequence (DNA): TGCGCCAGCAGCTTAGGGGGTTCAGATACGCAGTATTTT. It codes for CASSLGGSDTQYF.

The CDR3 sequence: CASSSSGGAREQYF. The CDR3 nucleotides read TGTGCCAGCAGTTCAAGCGGGGGGGCGCGCGAGCAGTACTTC. The gene calls are TRBV6-5 and TRBJ2-7; 10 bases are shared with TRBD2. Trimming removed 4 bases from V and 6 bases from J; junction bases left unmatched: 6. The germline CDR1 and CDR2 sequences are MNHEY and SVGAGI. The CDR3 is made up of 14 amino acids.

This chain links TRBV28 with TRBJ2-1; 13 nucleotides match TRBD2. CDR1 is MDHEN and CDR2 is SYDVKM in the germline V gene. Trimming took 6 bases from V and 5 from J; bases not matched to a gene: 4. This CDR3 comprises 15 residues. The CDR3 nucleotides read TGTGCCAGCAGCTCTGGGACTAGCGGGGACAATGAGCAGTTCTTC. Translated, it gives CASSSGTSGDNEQFF. The full variable domain, completed using reference TRBV28 and TRBJ2-1, is DVKVTQSSRYLVKRTGEKVFLECVQDMDHENMFWYRQDPGLGLRLIYFSYDVKMKEKGDIPEGYSVSREKKERFSLILESASTNQTSMYLCASSSGTSGDNEQFFGPGTRLTVL.

The chain uses TRBV30 and TRBJ2-1, with D possibly being TRBD1 (5 bases). The CDR3 spans 14 residues. With 5 bases removed from V and 6 bases from J, the gap between germline ends came to 17 bases. CDR1 is GTSNPN and CDR2 is SVGIG in the germline V gene (reference sequence). The CDR3 DNA follows: TGTGCCTGGTCCTCTGACAGCTGGGGCAATGAGCAGTTCTTC. It specifies CAWSSDSWGNEQFF.

This rearrangement joins TRBV12-1 to TRBJ2-3; TRBD2 was called by the table and not checked on the DNA. TRBV12-1 is a listed pseudogene. The CDR3 has 15 residues. The CDR3 DNA follows: TGTGCCAGCAGCTGCGGCGGGGGGCAGACAGATACGCAGTATTTT. Translation: CASSCGGGQTDTQYF.

The sample holds one count of this clone. The V call is TRBV10-3, the J call TRBJ2-1, with 10 bases fitting TRBD2. The CDR3 is 16 residues long. Per germline, CDR1 ENHRY and CDR2 SYGVKD. The junction had 4 bases not matched to a gene; V was cut back by 5 bases and J by 0 bases. The CDR3 coding sequence is TGTGCCATCAGTCCTATAGCGGGGGGCTCCTACAATGAGCAGTTCTTC. This sequence encodes CAISPIAGGSYNEQFF.

This rearrangement joins TRBV5-1 to TRBJ2-4; D may be TRBD1 (6 bases). From germline, CDR1 is SGHRS and CDR2 YFSETQ. CDR3 length: 16 residues. V lost 4 bases to trimming and J lost 2 bases, with 16 bases between them. CDR3 nucleotides: TGCGCCAGCAGCGATGGGGGCCTTGGGACCAAAAACATTCAGTACTTC. Its translation is CASSDGGLGTKNIQYF.

The V and J genes are TRBV5-1 and TRBJ1-1; TRBD1 is a possible D gene (5 bases). Germline V gene sequence: CDR1 SGHRS, CDR2 YFSETQ. Between the trimmed V and J ends, which lost 5 bases and 0 bases, there was a span of 11 bases. CDR3 length equals 14 residues. The CDR3 DNA reads as TGCGCCAGCAGTTTTGACAGCCTGAACACTGAAGCTTTCTTT. Protein: CASSFDSLNTEAFF.

The V call is TRBV4-3, the J call TRBJ2-2; the D gene is possibly TRBD2 (5 bases). V lost 1 base and J 0 bases, leaving 9 bases between the germline ends. Germline-derived CDR1 and CDR2 are LGHNA and YSLEER. The CDR3 spans 16 residues. The CDR3 nucleotides are TGCGCCAGCAGCCAAGCGGGGTTCGCGAACACCGGGGAGCTGTTTTTT. It encodes CASSQAGFANTGELFF.

This clone was counted only a few times. This sequence joins TRBV7-9 and TRBJ1-1; D might be TRBD1 (5 bases). Germline CDR1 is SEHNR and CDR2 is FQNEAQ (reference sequence). Trimming removed 5 bases at V and 10 bases at J, with 14 bases between. The CDR3 spans 12 residues. The CDR3 reads CASSRDFQSAFF. For the CDR3, the DNA is TGTGCCAGCAGCCGGGACTTTCAATCAGCTTTCTTT.

The chain carries TRBV25-1 and TRBJ2-5; 9 nucleotides align to TRBD1. V lost 8 bases, J lost 1 base, and 5 bases stayed unmatched. This CDR3 is 14 amino acids long. Germline lookup yields CDR1 MGHDK and CDR2 SYGVNS. The CDR3 loop is CASVDRGIQETQYF. For the CDR3, the DNA is TGTGCCAGCGTGGACAGGGGTATCCAAGAGACCCAGTACTTC.

The CDR3 loop is CASSEASLIYYEQYF. DNA of the CDR3: TGTGCCAGCAGTGAAGCTTCACTGATCTACTACGAGCAGTACTTC. The rearrangement uses TRBV2 and TRBJ2-7; D unclear. CDR1 SNHLY and CDR2 FYNNEI come from the germline V gene. This CDR3 contains 15 residues. Trimming took 0 bases from V and 3 from J, leaving 12 bases between them.

This clone has only one observation. The rearrangement joins TRBV2 to TRBJ2-7, with 13 positions matching TRBD2. V was pared by 5 bases and J by 5 bases, with 15 bases of the junction left unmatched. This CDR3 is built from 18 residues. CDR1 is SNHLY and CDR2 is FYNNEI in the germline V gene. CDR3 residues: CASSPSGTSGTRAHEQYF. Written as DNA, the CDR3 is TGTGCCAGCAGTCCCTCCGGGACTAGCGGGACGCGGGCCCACGAGCAGTACTTC.

About this clone itself: The sample contains more than one DNA sequence encoding this CDR3. The V gene is TRBV6-5, the J gene TRBJ2-7; maybe TRBD2 (7 bases). V lost 0 bases and J lost 4, with 10 bases in between. The CDR3 contains 14 residues. Germline V gene data show CDR1 as MNHEY and CDR2 as SVGAGI. The CDR3 sequence is CASSYSRGGYEQYF. Written as DNA, the CDR3 is TGTGCCAGCAGTTACTCGAGGGGGGGATACGAGCAGTACTTC.

This chain links TRBV30 with TRBJ1-3; D ambiguous. This CDR3 region has 17 residues. V was pared by 3 bases and J by 0 bases, with 18 bases between. Per germline, CDR1 GTSNPN and CDR2 SVGIG (reference sequence). This CDR3 is CAWSGRIKRISGNTIYF. The CDR3 DNA reads as TGTGCCTGGAGCGGTAGGATAAAGCGGATCTCTGGAAACACCATATATTTT. The full variable domain, completed using reference TRBV30 and TRBJ1-3, is SQTIHQWPATLVQPVGSPLSLECTVEGTSNPNLYWYRQAAGRGLQLLFYSVGIGQISSEVPQNLSASRPQDRQFILSSKKLLLSDSGFYLCAWSGRIKRISGNTIYFGEGSWLTVV.

This clone was detected once. The rearrangement links TRBV6-1 to TRBJ2-1, with 8 bases identical to TRBD2. The CDR3 runs 15 residues. The V segment lost 7 bases and the J segment 8 bases; nucleotides outside the gene matches: 13. Germline lookup yields CDR1 MNHNS and CDR2 SASEGT. The CDR3 bases are TGTGCCAGCACTCGAGCGGGAGTTAGTGTCCATGAGCAGTTCTTC. Translated, it gives CASTRAGVSVHEQFF.